Ten or more counts support the clone carrying this T cell receptor beta chain. Antigen specificity is unknown. The CDR3 covers 14 residues. Trimming took off 2 bases at V and 4 bases at J, with 11 bases between the two ends. Germline CDR1 MDHEN, CDR2 SYDVKM. RNA served as the template for amplifying TCR beta CDR3 regions. Second-round multiplex PCR followed a first-round RT-PCR using HTBI primers. TCRdb reprocessed the multiplex PCR reads with MiXCR, giving one entry per CDR3 protein. The repertoire includes hundreds of thousands of distinct CDR3 sequences, 22% of them detected once, and more than 5.5% sits in the top ten. The data belong to a study of Graves' ophthalmopathy and Graves' hyperthyroidism. Clinicians diagnosed using symptoms, serum thyroxine, TRAb, thyroid ultrasound and orbital computed tomography. Overall study results and limits: Researchers report that a 13-signature model separated ophthalmopathy from stable hyperthyroidism, posting about 91% sensitivity and roughly 81% specificity. Among thyroid clonotypes expanded above 0.001 frequency, most also appeared in blood.

The receptor was isolated from a woman under 30 with stable Graves' hyperthyroidism. Some clones in this sample may be carry-over from other donors' samples. Material for sequencing was peripheral blood. The gene calls are TRBV28 and TRBJ1-2, with D perhaps TRBD1 (5 bases). CDR3 DNA: TGTGCCAGCAGTTTAGTGACAGAGGGCTATGGCTACACCTTC. This codes for CASSLVTEGYGYTF.